A selection of T cell receptor beta chains follows, all from one sample in a study of blood T cell repertoires in COVID-19. Some clones are missing from TCRdb's copy, which holds only in-frame ones; the method was immunoSEQ multiplex PCR. The top ten hold less than 5.5% of the sample, which has 110,000 to 150,000 clones, roughly 85% seen once. The sequenced sample was PBMCs or T cells enriched from blood (not recorded which). Source of these receptors: a man aged 45-65 years who had recovered from COVID-19. CDR3s include the opening cysteine and the closing phenylalanine or tryptophan. D genes are given only for firm matches. Size is stated for part of the rows, as once, few or many counts, or as a class when the clone is expanded.

v_call	clone_size	d_call	j_call	cdr3_aa	cdr3_nt
TRBV7-6	.	TRBD1	TRBJ2-3	CASSSDRRSTDTQYF	TGTGCCAGCAGCTCGGACAGGCGGTCCACAGATACGCAGTATTTT
TRBV19	.	.	TRBJ2-7	CASSPGGAGRLGEQYF	TGTGCCAGTAGTCCCGGTGGTGCGGGACGTCTCGGCGAGCAGTACTTC
TRBV5-1	.	TRBD1	TRBJ1-4	CASSEDRVGEKLFF	TGCGCCAGCAGCGAGGACAGGGTAGGAGAAAAACTGTTTTTT
TRBV27	.	.	TRBJ2-3	CASSLGGPPNTQYF	TGTGCCAGCAGTTTAGGGGGCCCCCCAAATACGCAGTATTTT
TRBV3-1/TRBV3-2	.	TRBD1	TRBJ1-4	CASSPLAGGNEKLFF	TGTGCCAGCAGCCCCCTCGCAGGGGGCAATGAAAAACTGTTTTTT
TRBV19	once	.	TRBJ1-6	CASSIQPPGSPLHF	TGTGCCAGTAGTATTCAGCCGCCAGGATCACCCCTCCACTTT
TRBV7-9	.	.	TRBJ2-2	CASSLNRETGELFF	TGTGCCAGCAGCTTAAACAGGGAGACCGGGGAGCTGTTTTTT
TRBV9	once	.	TRBJ1-3	CASSTTGLGNTIYF	TGTGCCAGCAGCACAACAGGGCTCGGAAACACCATATATTTT
TRBV7-6	.	TRBD2	TRBJ2-5	CASSLGGGRALETQYF	TGTGCCAGCAGCTTAGGCGGCGGGAGGGCCTTGGAGACCCAGTACTTC
TRBV5-1	.	.	TRBJ2-7	CASSFDNSYEQYF	TGCGCCAGCAGCTTCGACAACTCCTACGAGCAGTACTTC
TRBV15	.	.	TRBJ1-4	CATSSINTGKLFF	TGTGCCACCAGCAGTATTAATACAGGGAAACTGTTTTTT
TRBV7-3	.	.	TRBJ2-7	CASSLGTSNSYEQYF	TGTGCCAGCAGCTTAGGTACTAGTAATTCCTACGAGCAGTACTTC
TRBV25-1	.	TRBD1	TRBJ1-2	CASKPQGGHGYTF	TGTGCCAGCAAACCGCAGGGGGGTCATGGCTACACCTTC
TRBV29-1	.	TRBD1	TRBJ1-1	CSGGQVSEAFF	TGCAGCGGAGGACAGGTATCTGAAGCTTTCTTT
TRBV28	.	TRBD1	TRBJ1-4	CASRRGQNEKLFF	TGTGCCAGCAGAAGGGGACAGAATGAAAAACTGTTTTTT
TRBV28	.	TRBD1	TRBJ2-5	CASRITGGRETQYF	TGTGCCAGCAGGATCACAGGGGGCCGGGAGACCCAGTACTTC
TRBV5-5	few	.	TRBJ1-2	CASSLEMGGLGYTF	TGTGCCAGCAGCTTGGAAATGGGGGGGCTTGGCTACACCTTC
TRBV28	.	TRBD1	TRBJ1-2	CASRIDGTVGSGYTF	TGTGCCAGCAGAATCGACGGGACAGTGGGTAGCGGCTACACCTTC
TRBV28	.	.	TRBJ1-2	CASRPSGPHLPYGYTF	TGTGCCAGCAGGCCCTCTGGGCCTCATCTGCCCTATGGCTACACCTTC
TRBV28	once	TRBD1	TRBJ1-2	CASRPGQLNYGYTF	TGTGCCAGCAGACCGGGACAGCTTAACTATGGCTACACCTTC
TRBV19	.	.	TRBJ1-2	CASSTHQGTGYTF	TGTGCCAGTAGTACGCACCAGGGGACTGGCTACACCTTC
TRBV7-3	once	TRBD2	TRBJ2-1	CASSSSSGSYNEQFF	TGTGCCAGCAGCAGTTCTAGCGGATCCTACAATGAGCAGTTCTTC
TRBV7-8	.	.	TRBJ1-2	CASSLEVKTGNYGYTF	TGTGCCAGCAGCTTAGAAGTCAAGACGGGGAACTATGGCTACACCTTC
TRBV9	.	.	TRBJ2-2	CASSLLGQLFF	TGTGCCAGCAGCCTCTTGGGGCAGCTGTTTTTT
TRBV4-1	.	.	TRBJ2-5	CASSPTGGAQETQYF	TGCGCCAGCAGCCCCACGGGGGGCGCACAAGAGACCCAGTACTTC
TRBV3-1/TRBV3-2	.	TRBD1	TRBJ2-5	CASNHGATGGTETQYF	TGTGCCAGCAACCACGGAGCGACAGGGGGTACGGAGACCCAGTACTTC
TRBV6-2/TRBV6-3	.	.	TRBJ1-2	CASSRNYGYTF	TGTGCCAGCAGTCGTAACTATGGCTACACCTTC
TRBV3-1/TRBV3-2	.	TRBD2	TRBJ2-1	CASRRKSGSSYNEQFF	TGTGCCAGCAGACGGAAAAGCGGGAGCTCCTACAATGAGCAGTTCTTC
TRBV5-1	.	.	TRBJ1-5	CASSLVPGVSNQPQHF	TGCGCCAGCAGCTTGGTCCCAGGGGTTAGCAATCAGCCCCAGCATTTT
TRBV6-2/TRBV6-3	.	TRBD2	TRBJ2-4	CASSLAGVAKNIQYF	TGTGCCAGCAGTCTAGCGGGAGTAGCCAAAAACATTCAGTACTTC
TRBV6-2/TRBV6-3	.	.	TRBJ1-4	CASSPGPSRNEKLFF	TGTGCCAGCAGTCCAGGCCCGTCCAGGAATGAAAAACTGTTTTTT
TRBV12-3/TRBV12-4	.	.	TRBJ1-2	CASAFKGVGYTF	TGTGCCAGCGCATTCAAGGGGGTTGGCTACACCTTC
TRBV27	.	.	TRBJ2-5	CASSLYGNQETQYF	TGTGCCAGCAGTTTATATGGCAACCAAGAGACCCAGTACTTC
TRBV29-1	.	.	TRBJ2-5	CSAERDSRETQYF	TGCAGCGCTGAACGGGACTCAAGAGAGACCCAGTACTTC
TRBV11-2	.	TRBD2	TRBJ2-1	CASSFRGLADSNEQFF	TGTGCCAGCAGCTTCCGGGGACTAGCTGACTCAAATGAGCAGTTCTTC
TRBV20-1	.	TRBD1	TRBJ2-1	CSARDREEQFF	TGCAGTGCTAGGGACAGGGAGGAGCAGTTCTTC
TRBV18	.	TRBD1	TRBJ1-2	CASSPRSRDRGYKSYGYTF	TGTGCCAGCTCACCCCGGAGCCGGGACAGGGGGTATAAGAGCTATGGCTACACCTTC
TRBV6-5	.	TRBD1	TRBJ1-5	CASSPTGAFNQPQHF	TGTGCCAGCAGTCCGACAGGGGCCTTCAATCAGCCCCAGCATTTT
TRBV27	.	.	TRBJ1-6	CASRKGGVTNSPLHF	TGTGCCAGCAGAAAGGGGGGGGTGACGAATTCACCCCTCCACTTT
TRBV6-5	.	.	TRBJ1-4	CASSYRVTNEKLFF	TGTGCCAGCAGTTACCGGGTAACTAATGAAAAACTGTTTTTT
TRBV4-3	.	TRBD2	TRBJ2-3	CASSLLADPTDTQYF	TGCGCCAGCAGCCTGCTAGCGGACCCCACAGATACGCAGTATTTT
TRBV7-2	.	.	TRBJ1-1	CASNRDAHTEAFF	TGTGCCAGTAACAGGGATGCCCACACTGAAGCTTTCTTT
TRBV6-5	.	TRBD1	TRBJ1-1	CASSSQGSTAFF	TGTGCCAGCAGTTCACAGGGGAGCACGGCTTTCTTT
TRBV5-1	once	.	TRBJ1-1	CASSFLADMNTEAFF	TGCGCCAGCAGCTTTTTGGCCGACATGAACACTGAAGCTTTCTTT
TRBV28	once	.	TRBJ1-3	CASSPVGVRNTIYF	TGTGCCAGCAGCCCCGTCGGAGTTCGAAACACCATATATTTT
TRBV3-1/TRBV3-2	.	.	TRBJ1-1	CASSQDLRGGTEAFF	TGTGCCAGCAGCCAAGATCTGCGGGGAGGGACTGAAGCTTTCTTT
TRBV4-3	.	.	TRBJ2-7	CASSQGPGVYEQYF	TGCGCCAGCAGCCAAGGGCCGGGGGTTTACGAGCAGTACTTC
TRBV19	.	.	TRBJ2-1	CASSLQYNEQFF	TGTGCCAGTAGTCTTCAGTACAATGAGCAGTTCTTC
TRBV5-1	.	TRBD2	TRBJ2-1	CASSWGTSGRRVGNEQFF	TGCGCCAGCAGCTGGGGAACTAGCGGGAGAAGGGTAGGCAATGAGCAGTTCTTC
TRBV19	.	.	TRBJ2-7	CASSLYRGGDNEQYF	TGTGCCAGTAGTCTGTACCGGGGAGGGGACAACGAGCAGTACTTC
TRBV28	.	.	TRBJ2-2	CASSSPGGELFF	TGTGCCAGCAGTTCCCCAGGCGGGGAGCTGTTTTTT
TRBV7-8	.	.	TRBJ2-5	CASSGRGWGETQYF	TGTGCCAGCAGCGGCAGGGGTTGGGGCGAGACCCAGTACTTC
TRBV19	.	TRBD1	TRBJ1-5	CASSMSIGDRGLIYSNQPQHF	TGTGCCAGTAGTATGTCGATTGGGGACAGGGGGCTAATCTATAGCAATCAGCCCCAGCATTTT
TRBV4-3	.	TRBD1	TRBJ1-2	CASSQGLQGVGYGYTF	TGCGCCAGCAGCCAAGGCTTACAGGGGGTAGGCTATGGCTACACCTTC
TRBV4-2	.	.	TRBJ1-4	CASSQSRDEKLFF	TGTGCCAGCAGCCAATCTCGGGATGAAAAACTGTTTTTT
TRBV7-9	.	.	TRBJ2-1	CASSPRLTSSYNEQFF	TGTGCCAGCAGCCCCCGATTGACAAGCTCCTACAATGAGCAGTTCTTC
TRBV6-1	.	.	TRBJ2-3	CASSGPTLDSTDTQYF	TGTGCCAGCAGTGGACCGACACTAGATAGCACAGATACGCAGTATTTT
TRBV7-2	.	TRBD1	TRBJ1-2	CASSPGTGGYGYTF	TGTGCCAGCAGCCCCGGGACAGGGGGCTATGGCTACACCTTC
TRBV5-1	.	TRBD2	TRBJ2-3	CASSEGLAESTDTQYF	TGCGCCAGCAGCGAAGGTCTAGCGGAGAGCACAGATACGCAGTATTTT